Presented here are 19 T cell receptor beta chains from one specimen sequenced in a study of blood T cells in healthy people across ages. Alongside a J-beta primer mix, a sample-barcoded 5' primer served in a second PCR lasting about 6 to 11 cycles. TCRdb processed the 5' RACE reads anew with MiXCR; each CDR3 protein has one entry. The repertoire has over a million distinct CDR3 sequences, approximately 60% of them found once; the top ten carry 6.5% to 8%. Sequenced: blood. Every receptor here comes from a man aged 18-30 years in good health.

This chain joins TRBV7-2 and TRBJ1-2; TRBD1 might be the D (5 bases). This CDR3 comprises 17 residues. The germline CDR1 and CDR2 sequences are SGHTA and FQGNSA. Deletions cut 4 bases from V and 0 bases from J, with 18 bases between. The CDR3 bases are TGTGCCAGCAGCTCTTCTTGGGGCAGCGTTCCTAACTATGGCTACACCTTC. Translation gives CASSSSWGSVPNYGYTF. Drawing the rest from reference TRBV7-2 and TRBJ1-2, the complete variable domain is GAGVSQSPSNKVTEKGKDVELRCDPISGHTALYWYRQSLGQGLEFLIYFQGNSAPDKSGLPSDRFSAERTGGSVSTLTIQRTQQEDSAVYLCASSSSWGSVPNYGYTFGSGTRLTVV.

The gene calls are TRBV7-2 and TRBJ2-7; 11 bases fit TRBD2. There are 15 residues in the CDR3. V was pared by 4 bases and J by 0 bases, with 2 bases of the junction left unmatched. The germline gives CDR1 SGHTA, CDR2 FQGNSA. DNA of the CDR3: TGTGCCAGCAGCTCTAGCGGGAGGATCTCCTACGAGCAGTACTTC. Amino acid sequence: CASSSSGRISYEQYF. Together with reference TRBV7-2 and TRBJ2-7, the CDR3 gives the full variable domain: GAGVSQSPSNKVTEKGKDVELRCDPISGHTALYWYRQSLGQGLEFLIYFQGNSAPDKSGLPSDRFSAERTGGSVSTLTIQRTQQEDSAVYLCASSSSGRISYEQYFGPGTRLTVT.

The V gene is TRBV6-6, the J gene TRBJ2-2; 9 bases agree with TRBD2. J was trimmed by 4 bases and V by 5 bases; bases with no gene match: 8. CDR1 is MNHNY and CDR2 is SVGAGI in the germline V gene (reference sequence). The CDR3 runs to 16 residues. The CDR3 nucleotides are TGTGCCAGCAGTCCCTGGGGTAGCGGGGGCACCGGGGAGCTGTTTTTT. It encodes CASSPWGSGGTGELFF.

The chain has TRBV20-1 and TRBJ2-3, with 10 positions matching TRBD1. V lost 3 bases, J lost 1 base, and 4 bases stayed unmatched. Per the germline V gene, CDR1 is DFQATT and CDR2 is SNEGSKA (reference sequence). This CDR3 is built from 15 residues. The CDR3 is CSASAGTGGTDTQYF. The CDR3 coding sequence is TGCAGTGCTAGCGCTGGGACAGGGGGCACAGATACGCAGTATTTT.

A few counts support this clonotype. Here the CDR3 reads CAISFEGTGLAYEQYF. CDR3 nucleotides: TGTGCCATCAGTTTCGAGGGGACAGGGCTTGCTTACGAGCAGTACTTC. V gene TRBV10-3 combines with J gene TRBJ2-7, with 9 bases fitting TRBD1. V lost 5 bases, J lost 4 bases, and 12 bases stayed unmatched. The CDR3 length is 16 residues. Germline CDR1 and CDR2: ENHRY and SYGVKD.

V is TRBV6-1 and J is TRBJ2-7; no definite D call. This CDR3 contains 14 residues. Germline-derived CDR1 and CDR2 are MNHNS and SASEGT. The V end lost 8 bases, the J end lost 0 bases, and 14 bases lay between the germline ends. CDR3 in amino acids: CASWAAASSYEQYF. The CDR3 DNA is TGTGCCAGCTGGGCAGCAGCCAGCTCCTACGAGCAGTACTTC.

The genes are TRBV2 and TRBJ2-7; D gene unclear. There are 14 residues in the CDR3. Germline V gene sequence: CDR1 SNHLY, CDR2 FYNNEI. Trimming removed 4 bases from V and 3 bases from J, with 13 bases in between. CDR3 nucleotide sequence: TGTGCCAGCAGTGTCCGGAGCGTTAACTACGAGCAGTACTTC. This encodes CASSVRSVNYEQYF.

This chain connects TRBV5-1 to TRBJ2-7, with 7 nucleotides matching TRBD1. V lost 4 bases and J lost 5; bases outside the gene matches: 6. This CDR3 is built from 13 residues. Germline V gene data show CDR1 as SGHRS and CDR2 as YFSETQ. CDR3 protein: CASSVGTEDEQYF. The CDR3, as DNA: TGCGCCAGCAGCGTCGGGACAGAGGACGAGCAGTACTTC.

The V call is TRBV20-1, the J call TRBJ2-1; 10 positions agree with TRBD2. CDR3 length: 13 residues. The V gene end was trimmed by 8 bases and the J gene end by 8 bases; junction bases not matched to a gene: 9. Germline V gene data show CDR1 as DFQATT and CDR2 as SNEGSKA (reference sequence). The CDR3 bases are TGCAGTACTTTAGCGGGGGGCCTCGATGAGCAGTTCTTC. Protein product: CSTLAGGLDEQFF.

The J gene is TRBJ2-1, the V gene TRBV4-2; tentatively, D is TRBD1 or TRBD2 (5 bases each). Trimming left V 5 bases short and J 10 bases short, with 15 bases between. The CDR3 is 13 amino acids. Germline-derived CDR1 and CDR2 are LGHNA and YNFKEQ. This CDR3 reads CASSDPTGGEQFF. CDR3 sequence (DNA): TGTGCCAGCAGCGACCCCACTGGGGGAGAGCAGTTCTTC.

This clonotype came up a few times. The DNA for the CDR3 is TGTGCCAGCAGCCTGGACCCGACAGGGGGCCATTCCTACGAGCAGTACTTC. Encoded protein: CASSLDPTGGHSYEQYF. The gene calls are TRBV4-2 and TRBJ2-7; 10 nucleotides align to TRBD1. The CDR3 sequence is 17 residues long. Germline CDR1 LGHNA, CDR2 YNFKEQ. V trimming: 4 bases; J trimming: 1 base; junction bases outside the gene matches: 10.

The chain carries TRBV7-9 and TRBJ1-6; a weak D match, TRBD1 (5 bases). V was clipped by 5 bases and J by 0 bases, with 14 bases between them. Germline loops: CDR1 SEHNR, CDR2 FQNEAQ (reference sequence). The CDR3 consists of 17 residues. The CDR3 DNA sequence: TGTGCCAGCAGCCACCGGGACCGACACTCCTATAATTCACCCCTCCACTTT. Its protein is CASSHRDRHSYNSPLHF.

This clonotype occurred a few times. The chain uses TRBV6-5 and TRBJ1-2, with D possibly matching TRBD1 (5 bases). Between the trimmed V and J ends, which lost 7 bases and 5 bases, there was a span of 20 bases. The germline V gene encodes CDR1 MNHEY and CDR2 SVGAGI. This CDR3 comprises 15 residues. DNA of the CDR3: TGTGCCAGCACCAACCAAGGCGGGGGAGGGTATGGCTACACCTTC. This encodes CASTNQGGGGYGYTF.

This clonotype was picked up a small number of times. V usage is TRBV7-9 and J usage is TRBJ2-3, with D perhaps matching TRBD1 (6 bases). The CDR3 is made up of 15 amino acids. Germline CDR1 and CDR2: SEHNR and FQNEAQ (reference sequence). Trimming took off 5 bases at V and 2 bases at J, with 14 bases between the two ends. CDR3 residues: CASSAPQGITDTQYF. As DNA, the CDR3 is TGTGCCAGCAGCGCTCCTCAGGGGATCACAGATACGCAGTATTTT.

The CDR3 region is CASSLRAVVTDTQYF. The DNA of the CDR3 is TGTGCCAGCAGTTTAAGGGCAGTAGTCACAGATACGCAGTATTTT. The V and J genes are TRBV27 and TRBJ2-3; D gene ambiguous. The germline CDR1 and CDR2 sequences are MNHEY and SMNVEV (reference sequence). V lost 2 bases, J lost 2 bases, and 11 bases lay in between. This CDR3 comprises 15 residues.

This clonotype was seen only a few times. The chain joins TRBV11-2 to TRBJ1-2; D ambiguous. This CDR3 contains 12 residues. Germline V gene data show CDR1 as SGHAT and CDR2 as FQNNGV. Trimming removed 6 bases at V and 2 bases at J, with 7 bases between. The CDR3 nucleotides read TGTGCCAGCAGTCGATTAAACTATGGCTACACCTTC. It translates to CASSRLNYGYTF.

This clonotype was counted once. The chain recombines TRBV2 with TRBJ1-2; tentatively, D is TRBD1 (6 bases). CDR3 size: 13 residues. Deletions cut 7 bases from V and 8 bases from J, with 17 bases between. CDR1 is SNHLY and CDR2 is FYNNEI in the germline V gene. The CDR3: CASKGVRGDGYTF. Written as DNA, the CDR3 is TGTGCCAGCAAGGGGGTCAGGGGAGACGGCTACACCTTC.

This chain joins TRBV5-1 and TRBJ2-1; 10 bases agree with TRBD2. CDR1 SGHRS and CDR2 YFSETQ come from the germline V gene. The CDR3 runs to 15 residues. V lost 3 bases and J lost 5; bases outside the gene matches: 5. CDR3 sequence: CASSSSGSSDNEQFF. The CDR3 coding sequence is TGCGCCAGCAGCTCTAGCGGGAGTTCCGACAATGAGCAGTTCTTC.

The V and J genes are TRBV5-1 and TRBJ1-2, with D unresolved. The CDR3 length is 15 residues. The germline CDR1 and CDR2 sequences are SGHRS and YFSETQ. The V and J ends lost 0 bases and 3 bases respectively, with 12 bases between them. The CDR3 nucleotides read TGCGCCAGCAGCTTGGTGGCCGCTGAGGACTATGGCTACACCTTC. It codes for CASSLVAAEDYGYTF.